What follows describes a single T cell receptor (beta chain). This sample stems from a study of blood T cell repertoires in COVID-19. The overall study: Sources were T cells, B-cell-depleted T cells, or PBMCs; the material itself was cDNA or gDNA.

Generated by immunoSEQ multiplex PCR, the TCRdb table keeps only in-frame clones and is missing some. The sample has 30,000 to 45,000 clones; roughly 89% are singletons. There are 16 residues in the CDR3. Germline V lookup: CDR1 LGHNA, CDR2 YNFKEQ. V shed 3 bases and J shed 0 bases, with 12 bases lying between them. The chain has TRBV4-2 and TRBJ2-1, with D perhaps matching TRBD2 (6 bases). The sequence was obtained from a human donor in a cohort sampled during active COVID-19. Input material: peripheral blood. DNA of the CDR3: TGTGCCAGCAGCCAGGAGGGACTGAGCTCCTACAATGAGCAGTTCTTC. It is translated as CASSQEGLSSYNEQFF.